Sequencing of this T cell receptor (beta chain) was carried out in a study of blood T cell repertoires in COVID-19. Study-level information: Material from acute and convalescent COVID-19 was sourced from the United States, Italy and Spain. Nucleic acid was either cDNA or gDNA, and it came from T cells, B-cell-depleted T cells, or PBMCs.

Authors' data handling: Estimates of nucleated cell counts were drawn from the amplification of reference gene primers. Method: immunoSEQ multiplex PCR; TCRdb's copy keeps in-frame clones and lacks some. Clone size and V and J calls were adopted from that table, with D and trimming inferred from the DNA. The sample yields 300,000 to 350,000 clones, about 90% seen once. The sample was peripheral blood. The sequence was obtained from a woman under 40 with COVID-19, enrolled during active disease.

In DNA form, the CDR3 reads TGCAGCGTTGAACCAGGGACAGGAGGGACTGGCTACACCTTC. It translates to CSVEPGTGGTGYTF. This chain uses TRBV29-1 with TRBJ1-2; 8 bases fit TRBD1. Germline loops: CDR1 SQVTM, CDR2 ANQGSEA. This CDR3 has 14 amino acids. V trimming: 2 bases; J trimming: 7 bases; junction bases outside the gene matches: 9.